Shown below are 27 T cell receptor beta chains from a single sample sequenced in a study of blood T cell repertoires in COVID-19. The method was immunoSEQ multiplex PCR; TCRdb's version includes in-frame clones alone and lacks a portion of them. Among 250,000 to 300,000 clones listed, roughly 90% were seen once. The specimen sequenced was peripheral blood. These TCRs come from a young woman with COVID-19, enrolled during active disease.

The genes are TRBV21-1 and TRBJ2-7; no check of the table's D call, TRBD1, against the DNA was made. TRBV21-1 is a documented pseudogene. The CDR3 is 16 residues long. This CDR3 is CASSKDRSGASYEQYF. In nucleotides, the CDR3 is TGTGCCAGCAGCAAGGACAGGTCTGGGGCCTCCTACGAGCAGTACTTC.

This CDR3 is CASSRGLGVETQYF. The CDR3 DNA reads TGCGCCAGCAGCCGGGGACTTGGAGTAGAGACCCAGTACTTC. The chain couples TRBV5-1 to TRBJ2-5; D is perhaps TRBD2 (6 bases). This CDR3 is built from 14 residues. Trimming pared 4 bases from V and 4 bases from J, leaving 14 bases between. Per germline, CDR1 SGHRS and CDR2 YFSETQ. Variable domain in full (rest from reference TRBV5-1 and TRBJ2-5): KAGVTQTPRYLIKTRGQQVTLSCSPISGHRSVSWYQQTPGQGLQFLFEYFSETQRNKGNFPGRFSGRQFSNSRSEMNVSTLELGDSALYLCASSRGLGVETQYFGPGTRLLVL.

The CDR3 region is CASSQDRNYGYTF. DNA of the CDR3: TGTGCCAGCAGTCAAGACAGAAACTATGGCTACACCTTC. The chain carries TRBV28 and TRBJ1-2; possibly TRBD1 for D (5 bases). Deletions cut 5 bases from V and 2 bases from J, with 9 bases between. Germline assignment: CDR1 MDHEN and CDR2 SYDVKM. This CDR3 contains 13 residues.

The chain combines TRBV25-1 with TRBJ2-3, with TRBD2 matching over 7 bases. The V gene's germline CDR1 is MGHDK and CDR2 SYGVNS. Germline trimming cut 1 base from V and 0 bases from J; bases unmatched to any gene: 10. The CDR3 covers 18 residues. The CDR3 DNA reads TGTGCCAGCAGTGAATTTCGCTTGAGCGGGAATAGCACAGATACGCAGTATTTT. Protein sequence: CASSEFRLSGNSTDTQYF.

The chain employs TRBV24-1 and TRBJ2-5; 11 bases map to TRBD2. Germline V lookup: CDR1 KGHDR, CDR2 SFDVKD. The CDR3 contains 16 residues. With 1 base clipped from V and 4 bases from J, the junction kept 4 bases outside the gene matches. In DNA form, the CDR3 reads TGTGCCACCAGTGATTTAGGTCTAGCGGGAGGAGAGACCCAGTACTTC. This gives the protein CATSDLGLAGGETQYF.

This chain connects TRBV18 to TRBJ1-1; 7 positions agree with TRBD1. Per germline, CDR1 KGHSH and CDR2 LQKENI. The CDR3 contains 15 residues. After removal of 3 bases from V and 4 bases from J, the junction contained 8 bases not matched to a gene. The CDR3 sequence: CASSPLDRLGTEAFF. The CDR3 DNA sequence: TGTGCCAGCTCACCTCTGGACAGGTTGGGCACTGAAGCTTTCTTT.

DNA for the CDR3: TGTGCCAGCAGGCCACAGGGCGGTGGAAACACCATATATTTT. This codes for CASRPQGGGNTIYF. This chain uses TRBV2 with TRBJ1-3, with D perhaps matching TRBD1 (6 bases). This CDR3 spans 14 amino acids. Germline V gene lookup returns CDR1 SNHLY and CDR2 FYNNEI. Trimming removed 6 bases at V and 3 bases at J, with 12 bases between.

DNA of the CDR3: TGTGCCAGCAGCCTCCTCAGTAATGGGAACACTGAAGCTTTCTTT. Translating gives CASSLLSNGNTEAFF. The chain carries TRBV7-9 and TRBJ1-1, with unresolved D. This CDR3 region has 15 residues. V was clipped by 5 bases and J by 1 base, with 14 bases between them. Germline assignment: CDR1 SEHNR and CDR2 FQNEAQ (reference sequence).

Remarks on this clone: This CDR3 is also generated by other DNA sequences in the sample. This chain joins TRBV2 and TRBJ2-5; D is ambiguous. CDR1 and CDR2 from the germline V gene are SNHLY and FYNNEI. V gave up 4 bases and J gave up 5 bases, with 5 bases separating them. CDR3 length: 11 amino acids. Here the CDR3 DNA reads TGTGCCAGCAGTGCCCGGGAGACCCAGTACTTC. Translation: CASSARETQYF.

The V and J genes are TRBV19 and TRBJ2-4; 8 nucleotides line up with TRBD1. The V gene's germline CDR1 is LNHDA and CDR2 SQIVND (reference sequence). This CDR3 has 15 residues. Trimming cost V 5 bases and J 9 bases; bases outside gene matches: 12. The CDR3 region is CASSGTGLRGSIQYF. The CDR3 DNA reads TGTGCCAGTAGTGGGACAGGCCTTCGGGGGTCCATTCAGTACTTC.

This rearrangement joins TRBV10-1 to TRBJ2-4, with 13 nucleotides matching TRBD2. With V trimmed by 4 bases and J by 2 bases, 5 bases remained unmatched. Germline CDR1 and CDR2: WNHNN and SYGVQD (reference sequence). This CDR3 contains 17 residues. The CDR3 loop reads CASSGGLAGDSKNIQYF. CDR3 DNA: TGCGCCAGCAGTGGTGGACTAGCGGGAGACTCCAAAAACATTCAGTACTTC.

This sequence joins TRBV19 and TRBJ1-5; 8 nucleotides line up with TRBD1. Germline V CDR1 and CDR2: LNHDA, SQIVND (reference sequence). This CDR3 has 17 residues. With V trimmed by 7 bases and J by 1 base, 12 bases remained unmatched. As DNA, the CDR3 is TGTGCCAGTAATCAGGGGGCGCCTGAGTGGAGCAATCAGCCCCAGCATTTT. This encodes CASNQGAPEWSNQPQHF.

The chain couples TRBV7-9 to TRBJ1-2; 11 bases are a match to TRBD1. Trimming at V came to 3 bases and at J to 6 bases, leaving 0 bases not matched to a gene. CDR3 length: 13 residues. The germline CDR1 and CDR2 sequences are SEHNR and FQNEAQ (reference sequence). Here the CDR3 reads CASSLGQGDGYTF. Here the CDR3 DNA reads TGTGCCAGCAGCTTGGGACAGGGGGATGGCTACACCTTC.

CDR3 in amino acids: CASSLEPYNSPLHF. The CDR3 nucleotides are TGTGCCAGCAGCCTAGAGCCCTATAATTCACCCCTCCACTTT. This chain joins TRBV9 and TRBJ1-6; unclear D gene. The V and J ends lost 4 bases and 2 bases respectively, with 7 bases between them. The CDR3 contains 14 residues. Germline V gene sequence: CDR1 SGDLS, CDR2 YYNGEE. Full variable domain (outside the CDR3, taken from reference TRBV9 and TRBJ1-6): DSGVTQTPKHLITATGQRVTLRCSPRSGDLSVYWYQQSLDQGLQFLIQYYNGEERAKGNILERFSAQQFPDLHSELNLSSLELGDSALYFCASSLEPYNSPLHFGNGTRLTVT.

The V gene is TRBV3-1 (or the pseudogene TRBV3-2), the J gene TRBJ1-5; 7 nucleotides match TRBD1. Germline loops: CDR1 LGHDT, CDR2 YNNKEL (reference sequence). The V gene end was trimmed by 3 bases and the J gene end by 6 bases; junction bases not matched to a gene: 5. The CDR3 runs to 14 residues. The CDR3 reads CASSQTGRLQPQHF. The CDR3 coding sequence is TGTGCCAGCAGCCAGACAGGGAGGCTTCAGCCCCAGCATTTT.

The chain's CDR3 is CASVGDRGRGGYTF. In nucleotides, the CDR3 is TGTGCCAGCGTCGGGGACAGGGGGCGAGGGGGCTACACCTTC. The chain carries TRBV28 and TRBJ1-2, with TRBD1 matching over 12 bases. CDR1 MDHEN and CDR2 SYDVKM come from the germline V gene. The CDR3 spans 14 residues. Trimming cost V 8 bases and J 8 bases; bases outside gene matches: 9.

This chain connects TRBV30 to TRBJ1-2; D ambiguous. CDR1 is GTSNPN and CDR2 is SVGIG in the germline V gene (reference sequence). CDR3 length: 13 residues. Trimming took 4 bases from V and 4 from J, leaving 13 bases between them. CDR3 DNA: TGTGCCTGGACAGCGGCCTTCCCCTATGGCTACACCTTC. Its protein product is CAWTAAFPYGYTF.

This clone was seen just once. The V call is TRBV28, the J call TRBJ2-1, with D hard to call. The CDR3 has 16 amino acids. Between the trimmed V and J ends, which lost 5 bases and 3 bases, there was a span of 17 bases. The germline V gene has CDR1 MDHEN and CDR2 SYDVKM. CDR3 region: CASSNPTGVVYNEQFF. CDR3 nucleotides: TGTGCCAGCAGTAACCCGACTGGCGTCGTCTACAATGAGCAGTTCTTC.

V gene TRBV5-1 combines with J gene TRBJ1-4; possible D gene TRBD1, 6 bases. Germline-derived CDR1 and CDR2 are SGHRS and YFSETQ. The length of the CDR3 is 15 residues. The V end was cut by 3 bases, the J end by 1 base, with 10 bases between. In DNA, the CDR3 is TGCGCCAGCAGCTCAGGGGTTGGAACTAATGAAAAACTGTTTTTT. Translation gives CASSSGVGTNEKLFF.

This rearrangement joins TRBV6-5 to TRBJ2-7, with 7 bases identical to TRBD1. The CDR3 is 12 amino acids. The germline V gene encodes CDR1 MNHEY and CDR2 SVGAGI. V dropped 11 bases and J dropped 5; count of bases not matched to a gene: 9. The DNA of the CDR3 is TGTGCCCACGGACAGGATGGGAACGAGCAGTACTTC. Translating it yields CAHGQDGNEQYF.

V and J are TRBV30 and TRBJ1-2; possible D gene TRBD1, 5 bases. Germline CDR1 and CDR2: GTSNPN and SVGIG (reference sequence). The V gene lost 5 bases and the J gene lost 7 bases, with 20 bases spanning the gap. This CDR3 spans 14 amino acids. The CDR3 nucleotides are TGTGCCTGGGCTCCCGGAGGGGAAAGCGGTGGCTACACCTTC. Amino acids: CAWAPGGESGGYTF.

The chain links TRBV7-9 to TRBJ1-2, with D unresolved. Between the trimmed V and J ends, which lost 2 bases and 7 bases, there was a span of 8 bases. Per germline, CDR1 SEHNR and CDR2 FQNEAQ (reference sequence). This CDR3 region has 12 residues. For the CDR3, the DNA is TGTGCCAGCAGCTTATTCCTAGGTGGCTACACCTTC. Translated: CASSLFLGGYTF.

The chain recombines TRBV28 with TRBJ2-2; D might be TRBD2 (5 bases). CDR1 is MDHEN and CDR2 is SYDVKM in the germline V gene. V lost 7 bases to trimming and J lost 2 bases, with 11 bases between them. The CDR3 loop spans 14 amino acids. The CDR3 DNA follows: TGTGCCAGCATAGGAGCGGAAAACACCGGGGAGCTGTTTTTT. It is translated as CASIGAENTGELFF.

Details on this clone: Other DNA sequences of this sample code for an identical CDR3. The chain is built from TRBV28 and TRBJ2-2; no reliable D call. Germline loops: CDR1 MDHEN, CDR2 SYDVKM. The CDR3 covers 13 residues. The V end lost 1 base, the J end lost 3 bases, and 3 bases lay between the germline ends. CDR3 amino acids: CASSLSYTGELFF. Written as DNA, the CDR3 is TGTGCCAGCAGTTTATCGTACACCGGGGAGCTGTTTTTT.

A word on this clone: The same CDR3 is also encoded by other DNA sequences in this sample. The V call is TRBV6-5, the J call TRBJ2-7; 7 bases align to TRBD2. J gave up 2 bases and V 5 bases, and 3 bases lay outside the gene matches. The CDR3 covers 13 residues. Looked up from germline, CDR1 is MNHEY and CDR2 is SVGAGI. This CDR3 is CASSRSGTYEQYF. CDR3 nucleotide sequence: TGTGCCAGCAGTAGGAGCGGGACCTACGAGCAGTACTTC.

The chain couples TRBV5-6 to TRBJ2-6; D is undetermined. Trimming cost V 3 bases and J 4 bases, with 11 bases left between them. The CDR3 totals 15 residues. Germline-derived CDR1 and CDR2 are SGHDT and YYEEEE. CDR3 in amino acids: CASSSDSSGANVLTF. DNA of the CDR3: TGTGCCAGCAGCTCAGACTCCTCGGGGGCCAACGTCCTGACTTTC. Based on the CDR3 plus reference TRBV5-6 and TRBJ2-6, the full variable domain is DAGVTQSPTHLIKTRGQQVTLRCSPKSGHDTVSWYQQALGQGPQFIFQYYEEEERQRGNFPDRFSGHQFPNYSSELNVNALLLGDSALYLCASSSDSSGANVLTFGAGSRLTVL.

Worth noting for this clone: The junction departs from the called germline gene at one end, perhaps through a read error. V gene TRBV10-3 combines with J gene TRBJ2-3; 8 bases are shared with TRBD2. This CDR3 is 14 amino acids long. The germline V gene encodes CDR1 ENHRY and CDR2 SYGVKD. For the CDR3, the DNA is TGTGCCAGCAGTAGCGGGACTAGCACAGATACGCAGTATTTT. It encodes CASSSGTSTDTQYF.